The rows below give T cell receptor beta chains drawn from one sample of a study of Graves' ophthalmopathy and Graves' hyperthyroidism. TCRdb processed the multiplex PCR reads anew with MiXCR; each CDR3 protein has one entry. The sample contains hundreds of thousands of distinct CDR3 sequences, around a fifth of which appear only once. The material sequenced was peripheral blood. These receptors originate from a young woman with stable Graves' hyperthyroidism. Some clones in this sample may be carry-over from other donors' samples. Each CDR3 is given with its conserved first and last residue. A D gene is named only where the DNA matches it firmly. Size is omitted from some rows. Given values are once, few, many or a class for expanded clones.

J	V	size	D	CDR3	DNA
TRBJ1-1	TRBV6-2/TRBV6-3	few	TRBD1	CASLIHRQGNTEAFF	TGTGCCAGCCTTATCCACCGACAGGGGAACACTGAAGCTTTCTTT
TRBJ1-6	TRBV7-9	.	TRBD1	CASSLAGTGISPLHF	TGTGCCAGCAGCTTAGCCGGGACAGGGATTTCACCCCTCCACTTT
TRBJ1-5	TRBV7-2	many	.	CASSLGSGGNQPQHF	TGTGCCAGCAGCTTAGGCAGTGGAGGCAATCAGCCCCAGCATTTT
TRBJ2-7	TRBV7-9	.	.	CASSIDREVYEQYF	TGTGCCAGCAGCATCGACAGGGAGGTCTACGAGCAGTACTTC
TRBJ2-4	TRBV20-1	many	TRBD1	CSARGGDRVRIQYF	TGCAGTGCTAGAGGGGGGGACAGGGTTCGTATTCAGTACTTC
TRBJ1-5	TRBV20-1	many	.	CSTLGHSNQPQHF	TGCAGTACCCTCGGACATAGCAATCAGCCCCAGCATTTT
TRBJ1-1	TRBV20-1	.	.	CSARVRWGTEAFF	TGCAGTGCTAGAGTCCGTTGGGGAACTGAAGCTTTCTTT
TRBJ2-5	TRBV12-3/TRBV12-4	.	.	CASGRGQTQYF	TGTGCCAGCGGTCGCGGGCAGACCCAGTACTTC
TRBJ1-2	TRBV7-2	.	TRBD1	CASTTGTGVFYGYTF	TGTGCCAGTACCACCGGGACAGGGGTTTTCTATGGCTACACCTTC
TRBJ2-5	TRBV5-1	few	.	CASSSVATGTQYF	TGCGCCAGCAGCTCGGTCGCGACGGGGACCCAGTACTTC
TRBJ2-2	TRBV6-4	.	TRBD2	CASRGGATNTGELFF	TGTGCCTCCCGGGGGGGAGCCACGAACACCGGGGAGCTGTTTTTT
TRBJ1-1	TRBV12-3/TRBV12-4	many	.	CASSLRRMNTEAFF	TGTGCCAGCAGTTTAAGGCGGATGAACACTGAAGCTTTCTTT
TRBJ1-2	TRBV4-2	many	.	CASSQDRLRSEYGYTF	TGTGCCAGCAGCCAAGACCGCTTACGTAGTGAATATGGCTACACCTTC
TRBJ2-6	TRBV20-1	many	TRBD2	CSARKTSGALGANVLTF	TGCAGTGCTAGGAAGACTAGCGGGGCCCTGGGGGCCAACGTCCTGACTTTC
TRBJ1-5	TRBV4-1	few	.	CASSQEPLYSNQPQHF	TGCGCCAGCAGCCAAGAACCACTTTATAGCAATCAGCCCCAGCATTTT
TRBJ1-2	TRBV15	many	.	CATSRDPNVPFYGYTF	TGTGCCACCAGCAGAGACCCTAACGTACCCTTTTATGGCTACACCTTC
TRBJ2-4	TRBV6-5	many	TRBD2	CASSYRGTSGRMKNIQYF	TGTGCCAGCAGTTACCGGGGGACTAGCGGGAGGATGAAAAACATTCAGTACTTC
TRBJ1-1	TRBV5-1	many	.	CASSLGPGAYTEAFF	TGCGCCAGCAGCTTGGGACCAGGGGCTTACACTGAAGCTTTCTTT
TRBJ1-2	TRBV5-4	.	TRBD1	CASSLMGRGRGGYTF	TGTGCCAGCAGCTTGATGGGCAGGGGGCGAGGTGGCTACACCTTC
TRBJ1-1	TRBV12-3/TRBV12-4	many	.	CASSLTASEAFF	TGTGCCAGCAGTTTAACGGCTTCTGAAGCTTTCTTT
TRBJ1-6	TRBV12-3/TRBV12-4	many	.	CASSRHPLDSPLHF	TGTGCCAGCAGCCGACACCCTTTGGATTCACCCCTCCACTTT
TRBJ2-2	TRBV6-5	many	.	CASSYPGRRTGELFF	TGTGCCAGCAGTTACCCTGGGCGCAGGACCGGGGAGCTGTTTTTT
TRBJ2-7	TRBV12-3/TRBV12-4	.	.	CASSIPGQDSYEQYF	TGTGCCAGCAGTATCCCCGGCCAAGACTCCTACGAGCAGTACTTC
TRBJ1-1	TRBV5-6	few	.	CASSLVDSGGAFF	TGTGCCAGCAGCTTGGTGGACAGCGGAGGGGCTTTCTTT
TRBJ2-5	TRBV12-3/TRBV12-4	.	TRBD1	CASSSDRVGYQETQYF	TGTGCCAGCAGTTCCGACAGGGTGGGGTACCAAGAGACCCAGTACTTC
TRBJ2-7	TRBV5-1	few	TRBD1	CASRYSSGTGETYEQYF	TGCGCCAGCAGATACTCCTCCGGGACAGGGGAAACCTACGAGCAGTACTTC
TRBJ1-6	TRBV9	.	.	CASSVQSDRGSPLHF	TGTGCCAGCAGCGTCCAGTCGGATAGGGGTTCACCCCTCCACTTT